Listed below are T cell receptor beta chains from one sample, sequenced in a study of blood T cell repertoires in COVID-19. Sequencing used immunoSEQ multiplex PCR; TCRdb keeps in-frame clones, though not all of them. The sample contains hundreds of thousands of clones, approximately 86% of which appear only once. Input material: peripheral blood. The receptor set was obtained from a woman in her 50s who had recovered from COVID-19. Both conserved end residues are trimmed from each CDR3. Each record gives: V gene, J gene, CDR3 protein.

v_gene: TRBV4-2
j_gene: TRBJ1-1
CDR3aa: ANSPWGAGTVNTEAF

v_gene: TRBV7-2
j_gene: TRBJ2-7
CDR3aa: ASSPRPPYEQY

v_gene: TRBV5-1
j_gene: TRBJ1-3
CDR3aa: ASSSPGGNTIY

v_gene: TRBV6-5
j_gene: TRBJ1-1
CDR3aa: ASSFDSTEAF

v_gene: TRBV5-4
j_gene: TRBJ1-2
CDR3aa: ASSLIGGFNYGYT

v_gene: TRBV10-2
j_gene: TRBJ2-7
CDR3aa: ASSGGISYEQY

v_gene: TRBV7-8
j_gene: TRBJ1-2
CDR3aa: ASSLSGGSGYGYT

v_gene: TRBV4-2
j_gene: TRBJ2-2
CDR3aa: ASSQVVSGSLGAGELF

v_gene: TRBV30
j_gene: TRBJ2-1
CDR3aa: AWSVTGGTSYNEQF

v_gene: TRBV9
j_gene: TRBJ1-2
CDR3aa: ASSGYRGRIDYGYT

v_gene: TRBV30
j_gene: TRBJ1-1
CDR3aa: AWRRTGTPNTEAF

v_gene: TRBV7-2
j_gene: TRBJ2-5
CDR3aa: ASSFSGVETQY

v_gene: TRBV6-5
j_gene: TRBJ1-5
CDR3aa: ASRETGLNQPQH

v_gene: TRBV7-8
j_gene: TRBJ1-2
CDR3aa: ASSSLTGISYGYT

v_gene: TRBV10-3
j_gene: TRBJ2-7
CDR3aa: AISADRFGREQY

v_gene: TRBV2
j_gene: TRBJ2-5
CDR3aa: ASSDIGGGGETQY

v_gene: TRBV6-5
j_gene: TRBJ1-2
CDR3aa: ASRTGQTIYGYT